These 3 T cell receptor beta chains were sequenced from one sample in a study of molecular identifiers for immune sequencing clone quantification. Each CDR3 protein gets one entry after TCRdb re-called the PCR reads with MiXCR. Among 490,000 or so distinct CDR3 sequences, around 25% were seen once, and the ten largest hold 0.7% to 0.9%. The specimen sequenced was naive CD8+ T cells from blood, with Jurkat cell RNA spiked in. Subset noted: FACS-sorted CD8+CD4-CCR7+CD45RA+ naive T cells. Source of these receptors: a human donor in good health. Some libraries in this study had Jurkat cell RNA spiked in.

This clonotype was seen a few times. CDR3 sequence: CASSLAGSLSNQPQHF. CDR3 nucleotides: TGTGCCAGCAGTTTAGCGGGCAGCCTTAGCAATCAGCCCCAGCATTTT. V gene TRBV27 combines with J gene TRBJ1-5; D unclear. V was cut by 2 bases and J by 0 bases, with 11 bases left in between. Germline lookup yields CDR1 MNHEY and CDR2 SMNVEV (reference sequence). This CDR3 is 16 amino acids long.

In DNA, the CDR3 is TGTGCCAGCAGTGGACAGACAGTGAGCAATCAGCCCCAGCATTTT. It encodes CASSGQTVSNQPQHF. V and J are TRBV28 and TRBJ1-5, with D possibly matching TRBD1 (6 bases). The V gene lost 5 bases and the J gene lost 1 base, with 12 bases spanning the gap. The CDR3 spans 15 residues. Looked up from germline, CDR1 is MDHEN and CDR2 is SYDVKM.

In its sample, this clonotype was seen many times. The V gene is TRBV12-3 or TRBV12-4, the J gene TRBJ2-5, with 7 bases identical to TRBD2. The CDR3 covers 14 residues. V dropped 4 bases and J dropped 1; count of bases not matched to a gene: 3. The CDR3 nucleotides read TGTGCCAGCAGTTCTGGCGGGGGCCAAGAGACCCAGTACTTC. Translated: CASSSGGGQETQYF.